The rows below give T cell receptor beta chains drawn from one sample of a study of T cells in Graves' hyperthyroidism and ophthalmopathy. Using its own MiXCR run on the multiplex PCR reads, TCRdb lists one record per CDR3 protein. The sample comprises some 360,000 distinct CDR3 sequences, about a sixth of which are singletons, and around 15% rests with the top ten. What was sequenced was blood. The origin of the receptors is a woman aged 40 to 50 with Graves' ophthalmopathy. Both conserved end residues are part of each CDR3. A D gene is named only where the DNA matches it firmly. Part of the rows lack a size; the others show once, few, many or a class for expanded clones.

J,V,D,size,DNA,CDR3
TRBJ2-7,TRBV12-3/TRBV12-4,TRBD1,many,TGTGCCAGCCGAGGGGGCCGTAGCTACGAGCAGTACTTC,CASRGGRSYEQYF
TRBJ2-1,TRBV2,-,-,TGTGCCAGCTTGGAGGGTAGGGTAGGGGATGAGCAGTTCTTC,CASLEGRVGDEQFF
TRBJ2-2,TRBV11-2,TRBD2,many,TGTGCCAGCAGCTCTGGACTAGTCGGCACCGGGGAGCTGTTTTTT,CASSSGLVGTGELFF
TRBJ2-2,TRBV29-1,-,many,TGCAGCGTTGATGGGGGTAGCACCGGGGAGCTGTTTTTT,CSVDGGSTGELFF
TRBJ1-1,TRBV6-4,TRBD1,few,TGTGCCAGCAGTCCGACAGGGGAAGCCCAAGCTTTCTTT,CASSPTGEAQAFF
TRBJ1-5,TRBV15,TRBD1,many,TGTGCCACCAGCAGAGATGACAGGGGGCCACAGCCCCAGCATTTT,CATSRDDRGPQPQHF
TRBJ2-7,TRBV6-5,-,many,TGTGCCAGCTCGGGTCTCAACCCCCCTTACGAGCAGTACTTC,CASSGLNPPYEQYF
TRBJ1-3,TRBV7-8,-,many,TGTGCCAGCAGCTTAGGCCGGGGACCGATCTCGGGAAACACCATATATTTT,CASSLGRGPISGNTIYF
TRBJ1-2,TRBV6-2/TRBV6-3,-,many,TGTGCCAGCAGTTACTCGACCGCCGGGGTCTATGGCTACACCTTC,CASSYSTAGVYGYTF
TRBJ1-2,TRBV6-5,-,many,TGTGCCAGCAGTTATGGAGAAGAAGGCTACACCTTC,CASSYGEEGYTF
TRBJ2-2,TRBV19,-,many,TGTGCCAGTGCTACTTTCGGGGAGCTGTTTTTT,CASATFGELFF
TRBJ2-6,TRBV11-3,-,many,TGTGCCAGCAGCTCCGGACAGCGCTTTAGCTCTGGGGCCAACGTCCTGACTTTC,CASSSGQRFSSGANVLTF
TRBJ2-7,TRBV12-3/TRBV12-4,TRBD2,many,TGTGCCAGCAGTTTACGGACTAGCGGGTACGAGCAGTACTTC,CASSLRTSGYEQYF
TRBJ2-5,TRBV7-2,-,-,TGTGCCAGCAGCTTTACGAACCAAGAGACCCAGTACTTC,CASSFTNQETQYF
TRBJ2-1,TRBV12-3/TRBV12-4,TRBD2,-,TGTGCCAGCAGTCGACTAGCGGGACAAGAGCAGTTCTTC,CASSRLAGQEQFF
TRBJ2-6,TRBV15,TRBD1,many,TGTGCCACCAGCAGGGACAGGGGGCCTAGGGCCAACGTCCTGACTTTC,CATSRDRGPRANVLTF
TRBJ1-2,TRBV28,TRBD1,-,TGTGCCAGCAGCCCCGCCGGGCTAACCGGGACAGGGGACTATGGCTACACCTTC,CASSPAGLTGTGDYGYTF
TRBJ2-7,TRBV6-2/TRBV6-3,TRBD2,many,TGTGCCAGCAGTTCACTTTGGCGGGAGGTTTCCTACGAGCAGTACTTC,CASSSLWREVSYEQYF
TRBJ1-2,TRBV6-1,-,-,TGTGCCAGCAGTGGTGGCCGATCTAACTATGGCTACACCTTC,CASSGGRSNYGYTF
TRBJ1-2,TRBV28,-,many,TGTGCCAGCAGTTTAAGTAGGAGCTATGGCTACACCTTC,CASSLSRSYGYTF
TRBJ2-2,TRBV12-3/TRBV12-4,-,many,TGTGCCAGCACCCCACACACAGGGAACACCGGGGAGCTGTTTTTT,CASTPHTGNTGELFF
TRBJ2-4,TRBV6-2/TRBV6-3,-,many,TGTGCCAGCAGTATGGACGGACAGAAAAACATTCAGTACTTC,CASSMDGQKNIQYF
TRBJ1-1,TRBV24-1,-,many,TGTGCCACCAGTGATCACTTTCGCGCTTTCTTT,CATSDHFRAFF
TRBJ1-1,TRBV6-5,-,many,TGTGCCAGCACAAAGACAGATTCGAACACTGAAGCTTTCTTT,CASTKTDSNTEAFF
TRBJ2-5,TRBV11-3,TRBD2,many,TGTGCCAGCAGCACCAGACTAGCGGGAGGACAAGAGACCCAGTACTTC,CASSTRLAGGQETQYF
TRBJ2-7,TRBV27,TRBD1,many,TGTGCCAGCCCCCTAGCAGACAGGGATTTCTCCTACGAGCAGTACTTC,CASPLADRDFSYEQYF
TRBJ2-5,TRBV7-2,-,many,TGTGCCAGCAGCCGACGAAGACTAGCAGGAGGGGGAGAGACCCAGTACTTC,CASSRRRLAGGGETQYF
TRBJ1-5,TRBV12-5,TRBD1,many,TGTGCTAGTGGTTTGGTGGCCGGGACAGGGGTGGATCAGCCCCAGCATTTT,CASGLVAGTGVDQPQHF
TRBJ2-7,TRBV4-3,TRBD1,many,TGCGCCAGCAGCCAATTCAGGGGGTCGGTTTACGAGCAGTACTTC,CASSQFRGSVYEQYF
TRBJ1-1,TRBV4-1,-,many,TGCGCCAGCAGCCAAGGACCGGACATTCCCACTGAAGCTTTCTTT,CASSQGPDIPTEAFF
TRBJ1-1,TRBV5-1,-,many,TGCGCCAGCAGCGCCGAACAGGGTACTGAAGCTTTCTTT,CASSAEQGTEAFF
TRBJ2-5,TRBV28,TRBD1,few,TGTGCCAGCAGCTCAGGGGGCCAAAAACAAGAGACCCAGTACTTC,CASSSGGQKQETQYF
TRBJ1-2,TRBV4-3,-,-,TGCGCCAGCAGCCAAGTACCAGGCCCCCTTACTAACTATGGCTACACCTTC,CASSQVPGPLTNYGYTF
TRBJ2-7,TRBV30,-,few,TGTGCCTGGAGTCTACAGGGCTATGAGCAGTACTTC,CAWSLQGYEQYF
TRBJ2-1,TRBV7-3,TRBD2,many,TGTGCCAGCAGCCCAACGCGGGGGGCTTACAATGAGCAGTTCTTC,CASSPTRGAYNEQFF
TRBJ2-7,TRBV16,TRBD2,many,TGTGCCAGCAGCCAGGGACTAGCGGACTACGAGCAGTACTTC,CASSQGLADYEQYF
TRBJ1-1,TRBV11-2,-,many,TGTGCCAGCAGCTCAGTCGGGTTCAGCGACACTGAAGCTTTCTTT,CASSSVGFSDTEAFF
TRBJ1-5,TRBV4-1,-,many,TGCGCCAGCAGCCAAGTCCAGGGTAGCAATCAGCCCCAGCATTTT,CASSQVQGSNQPQHF
TRBJ1-2,TRBV7-2,-,many,TGTGCCAGCAGCTTAGCGCTGGGGCAGCCATATGGCTACACCTTC,CASSLALGQPYGYTF
TRBJ1-1,TRBV12-3/TRBV12-4,-,few,TGTGCCAGCAGTATCCGGACAGAGAACACTGAAGCTTTCTTT,CASSIRTENTEAFF
TRBJ1-5,TRBV2,-,few,TGTGCCAGCAGCCTTGGGTCCCAAGGCAATCAGCCCCAGCATTTT,CASSLGSQGNQPQHF
TRBJ1-2,TRBV6-2/TRBV6-3,TRBD1,many,TGTGCCAGCAGTTACGAGGGGGCTTACGGCTACACCTTC,CASSYEGAYGYTF
TRBJ2-7,TRBV20-1,TRBD2,many,TGCAGTGCTAGAGGATCCAGCGGGACCACCTACGAGCAGTACTTC,CSARGSSGTTYEQYF
TRBJ2-4,TRBV20-1,-,many,TGCAGTGCTAGAAAGTGGCAGGGCAAAAACATTCAGTACTTC,CSARKWQGKNIQYF
TRBJ1-1,TRBV11-2,-,many,TGTGCCAGCAGCTATACCCTTGACACTGAAGCTTTCTTT,CASSYTLDTEAFF
TRBJ2-7,TRBV19,TRBD1,many,TGTGCCAGTAGCACAGGACAGGGGGACGAGCAGTACTTC,CASSTGQGDEQYF
TRBJ1-5,TRBV6-5,-,many,TGTGCCAGCAGTTATTTGGGGGTGTATCAGCCCCAGCATTTT,CASSYLGVYQPQHF
TRBJ2-7,TRBV6-2/TRBV6-3,TRBD2,many,TGTGCCAGCAGTTTGACTAGCGTCCACTACGAGCAGTACTTC,CASSLTSVHYEQYF
TRBJ1-6,TRBV7-3,-,many,TGTGCCAGCAGCTTAAGGGGGAGCTCCTATAATTCACCCCTCCACTTT,CASSLRGSSYNSPLHF
TRBJ2-4,TRBV6-1,TRBD1,many,TGTGCCAGCAGTGAGTCGACAGGGGCCAAAAACATTCAGTACTTC,CASSESTGAKNIQYF
TRBJ2-2,TRBV24-1,TRBD2,-,TGTGCCACCAGTGACCGCGGACTAGCGGGAACGACCGGGGAGCTGTTTTTT,CATSDRGLAGTTGELFF
TRBJ2-7,TRBV13,TRBD1,many,TGTGCCAGCAGCCTACAGGGGGAAGCCTACGAGCAGTACTTC,CASSLQGEAYEQYF
TRBJ1-1,TRBV6-1,TRBD1,-,TGTGCCAGCAGGCGGGGACAGGCCCCGAACACTGAAGCTTTCTTT,CASRRGQAPNTEAFF
TRBJ2-5,TRBV6-5,TRBD2,many,TGTGCCAGCAGTTACAGCCGTAGCGGGAGTGACCAAGAGACCCAGTACTTC,CASSYSRSGSDQETQYF
TRBJ2-5,TRBV11-3,-,many,TGTGCCAGCAGCTTAGTGGGTAGTCTACACCTGAATCAAGAGACCCAGTACTTC,CASSLVGSLHLNQETQYF
TRBJ1-2,TRBV19,TRBD1,-,TGTGCCAGTAGTTGGAATGGACAGGGAGGAAAAATCTATGGCTACACCTTC,CASSWNGQGGKIYGYTF
TRBJ1-1,TRBV5-1,-,many,TGCGCCAGCAGCTTGGGACAGGTGAACACTGAAGCTTTCTTT,CASSLGQVNTEAFF
TRBJ1-2,TRBV10-3,-,many,TGTGCCATCAGTGAGGGGGGGCCAAGGAGTGGCTACACCTTC,CAISEGGPRSGYTF
TRBJ1-1,TRBV5-1,-,many,TGCGCCAGCAGCGAGAGCTACACTGAAGCTTTCTTT,CASSESYTEAFF
TRBJ1-5,TRBV12-3/TRBV12-4,-,many,TGTGCCAGCAGTTTACGGACGGGGCAGGGGTTGGGTCAGCCCCAGCATTTT,CASSLRTGQGLGQPQHF